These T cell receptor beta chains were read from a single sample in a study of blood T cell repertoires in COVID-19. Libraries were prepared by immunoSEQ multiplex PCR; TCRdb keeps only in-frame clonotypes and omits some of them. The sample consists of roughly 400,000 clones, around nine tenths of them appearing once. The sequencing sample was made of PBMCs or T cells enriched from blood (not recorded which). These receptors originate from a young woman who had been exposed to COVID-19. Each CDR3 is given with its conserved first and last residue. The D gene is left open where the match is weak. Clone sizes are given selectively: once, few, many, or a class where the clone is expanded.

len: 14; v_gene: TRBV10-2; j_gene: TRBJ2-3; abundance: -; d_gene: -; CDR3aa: CASSEGAVTDTQYF; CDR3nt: TGCGCCAGCAGTGAAGGAGCGGTCACAGATACGCAGTATTTT
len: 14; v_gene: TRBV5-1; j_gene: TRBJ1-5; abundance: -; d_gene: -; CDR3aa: CASSLEVGVEPQHF; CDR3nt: TGCGCCAGCAGCTTGGAGGTAGGAGTTGAGCCCCAGCATTTT
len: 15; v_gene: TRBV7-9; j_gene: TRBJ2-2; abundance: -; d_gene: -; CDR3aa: CASSPPSRGTGELFF; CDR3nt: TGTGCCAGCAGCCCACCTTCAAGGGGCACCGGGGAGCTGTTTTTT
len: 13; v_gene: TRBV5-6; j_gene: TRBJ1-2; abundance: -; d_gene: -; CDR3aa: CASSLGRDYGYTF; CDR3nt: TGTGCCAGCAGCTTAGGGAGGGACTATGGCTACACCTTC
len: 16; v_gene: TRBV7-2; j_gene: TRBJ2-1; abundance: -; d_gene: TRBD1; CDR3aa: CASSLVRDRGNNEQFF; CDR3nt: TGTGCCAGCAGCTTAGTCCGGGACAGGGGGAACAATGAGCAGTTCTTC
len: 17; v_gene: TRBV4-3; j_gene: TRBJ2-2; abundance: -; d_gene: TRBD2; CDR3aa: CASSPGLAGQNTGELFF; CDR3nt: TGCGCCAGCAGCCCGGGACTAGCGGGGCAGAACACCGGGGAGCTGTTTTTT
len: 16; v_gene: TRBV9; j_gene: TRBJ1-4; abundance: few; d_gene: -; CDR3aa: CASSVASGNGNEKLFF; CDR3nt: TGTGCCAGCAGCGTAGCCTCAGGGAATGGGAATGAAAAACTGTTTTTT
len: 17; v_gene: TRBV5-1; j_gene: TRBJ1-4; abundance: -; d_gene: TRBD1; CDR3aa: CASSLSRPTGEGEKLFF; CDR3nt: TGCGCCAGCAGCTTGTCCCGTCCGACAGGGGAGGGGGAAAAACTGTTTTTT
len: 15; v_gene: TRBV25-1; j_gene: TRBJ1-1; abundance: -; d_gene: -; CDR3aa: CASSEFRGSTPEAFF; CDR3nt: TGTGCCAGCAGTGAGTTCCGGGGGTCGACCCCTGAAGCTTTCTTT
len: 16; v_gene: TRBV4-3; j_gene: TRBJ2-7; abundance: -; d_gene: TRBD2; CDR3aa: CASSPRLAGPPYEQYF; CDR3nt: TGCGCCAGCAGTCCGAGACTAGCGGGGCCCCCCTACGAGCAGTACTTC
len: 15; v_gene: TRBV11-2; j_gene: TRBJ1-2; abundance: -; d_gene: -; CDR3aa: CASSLEGQGYYGYTF; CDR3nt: TGTGCCAGCAGCTTAGAAGGGCAGGGGTACTATGGCTACACCTTC
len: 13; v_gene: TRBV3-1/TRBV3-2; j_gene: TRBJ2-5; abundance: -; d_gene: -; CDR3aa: CASSQDHRSLSYF; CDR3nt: TGTGCCAGCAGCCAAGATCACAGGTCGTTGTCGTACTTC
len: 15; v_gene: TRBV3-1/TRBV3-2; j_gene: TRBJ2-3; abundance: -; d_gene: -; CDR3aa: CASSQGLLSTDTQYF; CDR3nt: TGTGCCAGCAGCCAAGGACTCCTAAGCACAGATACGCAGTATTTT
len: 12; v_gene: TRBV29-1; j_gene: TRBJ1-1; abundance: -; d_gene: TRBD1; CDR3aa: CSVEDRDSEAFF; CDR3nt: TGCAGCGTTGAAGACCGGGACAGTGAAGCTTTCTTT
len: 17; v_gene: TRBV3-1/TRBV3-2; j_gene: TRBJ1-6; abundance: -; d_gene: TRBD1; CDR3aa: CASSLRTGGIVNSPLHF; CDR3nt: TGTGCCAGCAGCCTACGGACAGGGGGAATCGTTAATTCACCCCTCCACTTT
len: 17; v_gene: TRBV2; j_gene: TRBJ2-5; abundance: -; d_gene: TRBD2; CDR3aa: CASRPRKTSGAIETQYF; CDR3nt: TGTGCCAGCAGGCCAAGGAAGACTAGCGGGGCGATAGAGACCCAGTACTTC
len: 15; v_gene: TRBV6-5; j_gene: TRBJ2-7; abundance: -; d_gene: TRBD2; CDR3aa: CASSYPSSGIYEQYF; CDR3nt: TGTGCCAGCAGTTACCCCTCTAGCGGGATCTACGAGCAGTACTTC
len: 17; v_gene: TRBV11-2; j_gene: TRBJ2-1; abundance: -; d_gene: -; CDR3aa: CASSYLGVDNPGDEQFF; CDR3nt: TGTGCCAGCAGCTACCTGGGCGTTGACAACCCGGGGGATGAGCAGTTCTTC
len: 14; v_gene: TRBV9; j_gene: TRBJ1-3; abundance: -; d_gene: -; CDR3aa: CASSHGAAGNTIYF; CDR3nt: TGTGCCAGCAGCCACGGAGCCGCTGGAAACACCATATATTTT
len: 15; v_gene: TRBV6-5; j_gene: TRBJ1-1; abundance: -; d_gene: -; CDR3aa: CASSSLDSMNTEAFF; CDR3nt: TGTGCCAGCAGTTCCTTAGACAGTATGAACACTGAAGCTTTCTTT
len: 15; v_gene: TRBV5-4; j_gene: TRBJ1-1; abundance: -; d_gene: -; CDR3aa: CASSSVYSANTEAFF; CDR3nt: TGTGCCAGCAGCTCGGTATACTCCGCGAACACTGAAGCTTTCTTT
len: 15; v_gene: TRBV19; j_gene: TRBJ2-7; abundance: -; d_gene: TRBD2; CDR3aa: CASSTWTSGSYEQYF; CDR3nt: TGTGCCAGTAGTACTTGGACTAGCGGAAGCTACGAGCAGTACTTC
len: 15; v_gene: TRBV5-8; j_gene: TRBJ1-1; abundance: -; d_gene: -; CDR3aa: CASSLGALTNTEAFF; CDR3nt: TGTGCCAGCAGCTTGGGGGCGCTTACGAACACTGAAGCTTTCTTT
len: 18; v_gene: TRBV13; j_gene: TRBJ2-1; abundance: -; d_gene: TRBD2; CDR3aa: CASSPGLAGGRSYNEQFF; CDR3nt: TGTGCCAGCAGCCCGGGACTAGCGGGGGGGCGATCCTACAATGAGCAGTTCTTC
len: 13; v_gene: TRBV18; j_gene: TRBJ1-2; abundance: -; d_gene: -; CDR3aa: CASSPQPRVGYTF; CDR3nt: TGTGCCAGCTCACCACAACCCAGGGTTGGCTACACCTTC
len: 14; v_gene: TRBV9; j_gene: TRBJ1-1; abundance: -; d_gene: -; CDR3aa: CASSVASGGEEAFF; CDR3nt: TGTGCCAGCAGCGTAGCTTCGGGGGGCGAAGAGGCTTTCTTT
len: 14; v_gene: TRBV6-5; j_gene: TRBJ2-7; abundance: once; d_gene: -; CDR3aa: CASSYFGSSYEQYF; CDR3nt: TGTGCCAGCAGTTACTTTGGGAGCTCCTACGAGCAGTACTTC